The clone carrying this T cell receptor (beta chain) was counted only a few times. As yet, its antigen is unknown. It was with 60 Vbeta and 13 Jbeta primers that the PCR ran. Generated by immunoSEQ multiplex PCR, the TCRdb table keeps only in-frame clones and is missing some. The sample includes roughly 80,000 clones, 60% to 85% of them seen just once. Trimming at V came to 5 bases and at J to 2 bases, leaving 15 bases not matched to a gene. Per germline, CDR1 SGHVS and CDR2 FNYEAQ. The CDR3 has 18 amino acids. This specimen comes from a study of cytomegalovirus exposure and HLA in healthy donors. Study conclusions and caveats: Later analysis reportedly placed an Asian-associated ancestry cluster below the roughly 680-donor mean in N-insertions. Overall, roughly 150 TCR beta chains were annotated as cytomegalovirus-associated.

The receptor's source is a male donor in good health and CMV-seronegative. This chain connects TRBV7-6 to TRBJ1-1; 9 bases agree with TRBD1. Sequences were obtained from PBMCs. CDR3 loop: CASSRQDRGPHANTEAFF. Here the CDR3 DNA reads TGTGCCAGCAGCCGTCAGGACAGGGGCCCACACGCAAACACTGAAGCTTTCTTT.